The 19 T cell receptor beta chains below all came from one sample that was sequenced in a study of a mutant IDH1 vaccine in newly diagnosed glioma. The sample's time point: week 11, during vaccination. The investigators gave 300 ug of mutant IDH1 20-mer peptide in each vaccine dose, together with topical imiquimod. This table comes from immunoSEQ multiplex PCR, and its TCRdb copy is limited to in-frame clones, with some not included. The table has about 23,000 clones, 65% to 80% seen once. Their target antigens are unknown. Specimen: PBMCs, collected from a glioma patient whose treatment included an IDH1 peptide vaccine. Receptors were obtained from a man aged 35 to 55 with glioma.

The chain has TRBV11-2 and TRBJ1-1; TRBD1 agrees at 9 bases. Germline CDR1 reads SGHAT; CDR2 reads FQNNGV. V was pared by 1 base and J by 3 bases, with 3 bases of the junction left unmatched. This CDR3 contains 15 residues. CDR3 sequence (DNA): TGTGCCAGCAGCTTAGCTGGGACAGGGCACACTGAAGCTTTCTTT. It translates to CASSLAGTGHTEAFF.

The chain uses TRBV6-6 and TRBJ1-5; 10 nucleotides agree with TRBD1. CDR1 and CDR2 from the germline V gene are MNHNY and SVGAGI (reference sequence). V was clipped by 6 bases and J by 3 bases; unmatched bases: 5. This CDR3 contains 15 residues. DNA of the CDR3: TGTGCCAGCAGCCTCGGGACAGGGGACAATCAGCCCCAGCATTTT. As protein: CASSLGTGDNQPQHF.

The chain has TRBV11-2 and TRBJ2-2; perhaps TRBD2 as D (6 bases). V lost 1 base and J lost 5, with 14 bases in between. Germline assignment: CDR1 SGHAT and CDR2 FQNNGV. This CDR3 comprises 16 residues. CDR3 coding DNA: TGTGCCAGCAGCTTAGTAGGGAGGATAGGGACCGGGGAGCTGTTTTTT. This translates into CASSLVGRIGTGELFF.

The sample holds a few counts of this clone. The rearrangement uses TRBV11-2 and TRBJ2-1; a possible D gene is TRBD2 (6 bases). This CDR3 has 15 amino acids. Germline CDR1 is SGHAT and CDR2 is FQNNGV. Trimming took 0 bases from V and 8 from J, leaving 14 bases between them. As DNA, the CDR3 is TGTGCCAGCAGCTTAGAACGTCGGGAGTTCGATGAGCAGTTCTTC. This codes for CASSLERREFDEQFF.

This clone has more than one count but fewer than ten. The DNA for the CDR3 is TGCGCCAGCATCCCTAGCGGGTTGGGTGCAGGGGCCAACGTCCTGACTTTC. Its translation is CASIPSGLGAGANVLTF. This sequence joins TRBV5-1 and TRBJ2-6; 8 bases map to TRBD2. Per the germline V gene, CDR1 is SGHRS and CDR2 is YFSETQ. CDR3 length: 17 residues. Trimming at V came to 6 bases and at J to 4 bases, leaving 12 bases not matched to a gene.

V usage is TRBV6-1 and J usage is TRBJ2-7; the D is unclear. The germline CDR1 and CDR2 sequences are MNHNS and SASEGT. V gave up 8 bases and J gave up 2 bases, with 4 bases separating them. There are 10 residues in the CDR3. CDR3 region: CASGTYEQYV. In DNA, the CDR3 is TGTGCCAGCGGGACCTACGAGCAGTACGTC.

V is TRBV7-2 and J is TRBJ2-2, with D tentatively TRBD1 (5 bases). The CDR3 contains 14 residues. V dropped 1 base and J dropped 6 bases, with 9 bases sitting between them. Per the germline V gene, CDR1 is SGHTA and CDR2 is FQGNSA. CDR3 coding DNA: TGTGCCAGCAGCTTAGACAGGTCCGCCGGGGAGCTGTTTTTT. Protein product: CASSLDRSAGELFF.

A single count supports this clone. This chain uses TRBV7-8 with TRBJ2-2; no definite D call. With 0 bases removed from V and 7 bases from J, the gap between germline ends came to 6 bases. The CDR3 is 13 residues long. Germline loops: CDR1 SGHVS, CDR2 FQNEAQ. Written as DNA, the CDR3 is TGTGCCAGCAGCTTAGCAGGTCGCGGGGAGCTGTTTTTT. Translating it yields CASSLAGRGELFF. The whole variable domain, remainder taken from reference TRBV7-8 and TRBJ2-2, is GAGVSQSPRYKVAKRGQDVALRCDPISGHVSLFWYQQALGQGPEFLTYFQNEAQLDKSGLPSDRFFAERPEGSVSTLKIQRTQQEDSAVYLCASSLAGRGELFFGEGSRLTVL.

The chain couples TRBV6-5 to TRBJ1-2; 8 nucleotides line up with TRBD1. CDR3 length equals 12 residues. Germline V gene sequence: CDR1 MNHEY, CDR2 SVGAGI. V was clipped by 5 bases and J by 10 bases; unmatched bases: 6. The CDR3 DNA follows: TGTGCCAGCAGTACCGGACAGGGTCTCTACACCTTC. Translation: CASSTGQGLYTF.

This chain connects TRBV6-1 to TRBJ2-7; D gene ambiguous. The germline gives CDR1 MNHNS, CDR2 SASEGT. V was pared by 7 bases and J by 4 bases, with 20 bases between. The CDR3 extends over 15 amino acids. CDR3 DNA sequence: TGTGCCAGCACCCTCAACGTGGGTTCACCTTACGAGCAGTACGTC. Its translation: CASTLNVGSPYEQYV.

This rearrangement joins TRBV6-1 to TRBJ2-7, with D unclear. The germline gives CDR1 MNHNS, CDR2 SASEGT. The CDR3 totals 13 residues. The ends were cut back, 2 bases at V and 4 bases at J, with 9 bases in the middle. For the CDR3, the DNA is TGTGCCAGCAGTGAACTAAACGGATACGAGCAGTACTTC. Translation: CASSELNGYEQYF.

The J gene is TRBJ2-5, the V gene TRBV6-6; tentatively, D is TRBD1 (7 bases). V was clipped by 6 bases and J by 10 bases, with 21 bases between them. Germline CDR1 and CDR2: MNHNY and SVGAGI (reference sequence). The CDR3 extends over 14 amino acids. The CDR3 loop reads CASSEGQRVGNQYF. CDR3 sequence (DNA): TGTGCCAGCAGCGAGGGACAGCGGGTAGGGAACCAGTACTTC.

This clone has a single count. The chain joins TRBV29-1 to TRBJ1-2; possible D gene TRBD1, 5 bases. Germline V gene data show CDR1 as SQVTM and CDR2 as ANQGSEA. Trimming took off 5 bases at V and 6 bases at J, with 19 bases between the two ends. The CDR3 is 14 amino acids. In DNA, the CDR3 is TGCAGCGTTAGCCGGGGCAATCTAGGGGATGGCTACACCTTC. It is translated as CSVSRGNLGDGYTF.

The CDR3 DNA sequence: TGTGCCAGCAGCGCGTCCGGGACAGGGTTCGGAAACACCATATATTTT. Translated: CASSASGTGFGNTIYF. This chain connects TRBV4-2 to TRBJ1-3; TRBD1 matches at 9 bases. The V segment lost 5 bases and the J segment 4 bases; nucleotides outside the gene matches: 9. In germline, CDR1 is LGHNA, CDR2 YNFKEQ. This CDR3 contains 16 residues.

The CDR3 here is CASAAESNQPQHF. CDR3 nucleotide sequence: TGTGCCAGCGCTGCGGAGAGCAATCAGCCCCAGCATTTT. The chain combines TRBV2 with TRBJ1-5; D unresolved. V lost 8 bases to trimming and J lost 1 base, with 9 bases between them. The germline V gene encodes CDR1 SNHLY and CDR2 FYNNEI. This CDR3 has 13 residues. The full variable domain, completed using reference TRBV2 and TRBJ1-5, is EPEVTQTPSHQVTQMGQEVILRCVPISNHLYFYWYRQILGQKVEFLVSFYNNEISEKSEIFDDQFSVERPDGSNFTLKIRSTKLEDSAMYFCASAAESNQPQHFGDGTRLSIL.

The chain carries TRBV10-2 and TRBJ2-3; 8 bases align to TRBD2. The germline V gene has CDR1 WSHSY and CDR2 SAAADI. The CDR3 contains 11 residues. The CDR3, as DNA: TGCGCGAGCGGGAGTGGAGATACGCAGTATTTT. It specifies CASGSGDTQYF.

CDR3 nucleotides: TGTGCCAGCTACAGGGGGCGCGTTGTCGGAAACACCATATATTTT. Its protein product is CASYRGRVVGNTIYF. This chain joins TRBV28 and TRBJ1-3; 9 bases are a match to TRBD1. V shed 8 bases, J shed 4 bases, and the junction held 9 bases outside the gene matches. Germline CDR1 reads MDHEN; CDR2 reads SYDVKM. This CDR3 region has 15 residues.

This clone was seen a handful of times. V usage is TRBV6-5 and J usage is TRBJ1-5; tentatively, D is TRBD1 (5 bases). The V gene's germline CDR1 is MNHEY and CDR2 SVGAGI. The CDR3 contains 15 residues. Trimming removed 0 bases at V and 3 bases at J, with 9 bases between. The CDR3 loop reads CASSYSGQDNQPQHF. DNA for the CDR3: TGTGCCAGCAGTTACTCAGGACAAGACAATCAGCCCCAGCATTTT.

The V call is TRBV7-9, the J call TRBJ1-1; maybe TRBD1 (5 bases). This CDR3 region has 13 residues. Per germline, CDR1 SEHNR and CDR2 FQNEAQ (reference sequence). The ends were cut back, 4 bases at V and 7 bases at J, with 13 bases in the middle. The CDR3 is CASSSWGSFEAFF. CDR3 sequence (DNA): TGTGCCAGCAGCTCCTGGGGGAGCTTTGAAGCTTTCTTT. The whole variable domain, filled in from reference TRBV7-9 and TRBJ1-1, reads DTGVSQNPRHKITKRGQNVTFRCDPISEHNRLYWYRQTLGQGPEFLTYFQNEAQLEKSRLLSDRFSAERPKGSFSTLEIQRTEQGDSAMYLCASSSWGSFEAFFGQGTRLTVV.